The next 26 T cell receptor beta chains were all read from a single sample in a study of blood T cell repertoires in COVID-19. The data were produced by immunoSEQ multiplex PCR, yet TCRdb's version contains in-frame clones alone and is incomplete. This table has 350,000 to 400,000 clones, roughly 89% appearing once. The sequencing input was peripheral blood. Every receptor here comes from a young man with active or convalescent COVID-19.

The chain employs TRBV9 and TRBJ2-3; TRBD1 matches 7 bases. Germline assignment: CDR1 SGDLS and CDR2 YYNGEE. Trimming at V came to 4 bases and at J to 5 bases, leaving 4 bases not matched to a gene. CDR3 length equals 13 residues. The CDR3 DNA is TGTGCCAGCAGCCCTTGGACAGGAGATACGCAGTATTTT. It is translated as CASSPWTGDTQYF. Full variable domain (missing parts from reference TRBV9 and TRBJ2-3): DSGVTQTPKHLITATGQRVTLRCSPRSGDLSVYWYQQSLDQGLQFLIQYYNGEERAKGNILERFSAQQFPDLHSELNLSSLELGDSALYFCASSPWTGDTQYFGPGTRLTVL.

The chain recombines TRBV6-5 with TRBJ2-7; tentative D call: TRBD1 (7 bases). Germline CDR1 MNHEY, CDR2 SVGAGI. The CDR3 runs 15 residues. V dropped 5 bases and J dropped 2 bases, with 16 bases sitting between them. The CDR3 spells CASSNWRDRAYEQYF. Here the CDR3 DNA reads TGTGCCAGCAGTAACTGGCGGGACAGAGCCTACGAGCAGTACTTC.

The CDR3: CSAVPGGRNTEAFF. The CDR3 DNA is TGCAGCGCTGTACCGGGCGGGCGGAACACTGAAGCTTTCTTT. V usage is TRBV29-1 and J usage is TRBJ1-1, with D hard to call. Germline assignment: CDR1 SQVTM and CDR2 ANQGSEA. The V and J ends lost 7 bases and 1 base respectively, with 16 bases between them. The CDR3 is made up of 14 amino acids.

The V call is TRBV5-1, the J call TRBJ1-4, with D possibly matching TRBD1 (5 bases). V lost 4 bases, J lost 0 bases, and 19 bases lay in between. This CDR3 comprises 18 residues. CDR1 is SGHRS, CDR2 YFSETQ, per germline. CDR3 amino acids: CASSVRSGGEPTNEKLFF. The CDR3 DNA sequence: TGCGCCAGCAGCGTTCGCTCGGGAGGGGAACCAACTAATGAAAAACTGTTTTTT.

The genes are TRBV29-1 and TRBJ1-2; D uncertain. From germline, CDR1 is SQVTM and CDR2 ANQGSEA. CDR3 length equals 13 residues. The V and J ends lost 4 bases and 8 bases respectively, with 17 bases between them. The CDR3 protein is CSVAGSTPGGYTF. The CDR3 DNA is TGCAGCGTTGCCGGAAGCACCCCGGGGGGCTACACCTTC.

This clone was counted once. V gene TRBV14 combines with J gene TRBJ1-6; D may be TRBD1 (6 bases). The CDR3 totals 15 residues. CDR1 and CDR2 (germline): SGHDN, FVKESK. Trimming removed 1 base at V and 4 bases at J, with 8 bases between. Written as DNA, the CDR3 is TGTGCCAGCAGCCAAGTACAGGGTTATAATTCACCCCTCCACTTT. Translated, it gives CASSQVQGYNSPLHF.

The V call is TRBV7-8, the J call TRBJ1-1; D unresolved. Germline V gene sequence: CDR1 SGHVS, CDR2 FQNEAQ. Trimming took off 5 bases at V and 1 base at J, with 11 bases between the two ends. The CDR3 is 14 amino acids. The CDR3 nucleotides are TGTGCCAGCAGCCCTCCCCCGGGGAACACTGAAGCTTTCTTT. Protein product: CASSPPPGNTEAFF.

This clone was seen just once. The chain links TRBV6-5 to TRBJ1-5; 9 nucleotides agree with TRBD1. CDR3 size: 14 residues. Losses at the gene ends were 5 bases for V and 7 bases for J; bases not matched to a gene: 6. Germline V gene lookup returns CDR1 MNHEY and CDR2 SVGAGI. The CDR3: CASSNRDRDQPQHF. DNA for the CDR3: TGTGCCAGCAGTAACCGGGACAGGGACCAGCCCCAGCATTTT.

The V call is TRBV15, the J call TRBJ1-6; 7 bases map to TRBD1. The germline CDR1 and CDR2 sequences are LNHNV and YYDKDF (reference sequence). The CDR3 is 14 residues long. V was clipped by 4 bases and J by 10 bases; unmatched bases: 7. CDR3 sequence (DNA): TGTGCCACCAGCACACAGGGGTACGGGTCACCCCTCCACTTT. Translated, it gives CATSTQGYGSPLHF. Full variable domain (rest looked up from reference TRBV15 and TRBJ1-6): DAMVIQNPRYQVTQFGKPVTLSCSQTLNHNVMYWYQQKSSQAPKLLFHYYDKDFNNEADTPDNFQSRRPNTSFCFLDIRSPGLGDTAMYLCATSTQGYGSPLHFGNGTRLTVT.

The chain couples TRBV21-1 to TRBJ2-7; the table gives TRBD2 as D, unverified against the DNA. TRBV21-1 is noted as a pseudogene. CDR3 size: 16 residues. CDR3 in DNA: TGTGCCAGCTTGGCCCGGGAGGGGGCCACTTCCTACGAGCAGTACTTC. Protein: CASLAREGATSYEQYF.

This clone was seen only a few times. The J gene is TRBJ1-3, the V gene TRBV7-8; tentatively, D is TRBD1 (5 bases). The germline gives CDR1 SGHVS, CDR2 FQNEAQ. V lost 0 bases and J 0 bases, leaving 9 bases between the germline ends. The CDR3 spans 16 residues. The CDR3 protein is CASSLALGHSGNTIYF. The CDR3, as DNA: TGTGCCAGCAGCTTAGCGTTAGGACACTCTGGAAACACCATATATTTT.

This clone was counted a single time. This rearrangement joins TRBV11-2 to TRBJ2-1; 8 bases align to TRBD2. Per germline, CDR1 SGHAT and CDR2 FQNNGV. The V segment lost 5 bases and the J segment 7 bases; nucleotides outside the gene matches: 10. The CDR3 sequence is 15 residues long. Written as DNA, the CDR3 is TGTGCCAGCAGCCGAGCGGGAGTGTTTCTAAATGAGCAGTTCTTC. Protein: CASSRAGVFLNEQFF.

The genes are TRBV13 and TRBJ2-7, with 7 bases fitting TRBD1. The V and J ends lost 4 bases and 3 bases, in that order; junction bases with no gene match: 9. The germline CDR1 and CDR2 sequences are PRHDT and FYEKMQ (reference sequence). This CDR3 is 15 amino acids long. The CDR3 loop reads CASSSHRDSLYEQYF. As DNA, the CDR3 is TGTGCCAGCAGCTCACACCGGGACAGCCTCTACGAGCAGTACTTC.

The chain combines TRBV25-1 with TRBJ1-5, with D possibly being TRBD1 (5 bases). Trimming shortened V by 6 bases and J by 2 bases, and 17 bases separated the two germline ends. The CDR3 spans 16 residues. From germline, CDR1 is MGHDK and CDR2 SYGVNS. This CDR3 reads CASSPWGDMGNQPQHF. As DNA, the CDR3 is TGTGCCAGCAGCCCCTGGGGGGATATGGGCAATCAGCCCCAGCATTTT.

The chain carries TRBV5-1 and TRBJ2-1; 7 positions agree with TRBD2. The V and J ends lost 6 bases and 10 bases, in that order; junction bases with no gene match: 10. CDR1 is SGHRS, CDR2 YFSETQ, per germline. The CDR3 has 13 residues. The chain's CDR3 is CASTSSGGREQFF. CDR3 sequence (DNA): TGCGCCAGCACCTCATCGGGGGGTAGGGAGCAGTTCTTC.

This chain joins TRBV7-3 and TRBJ2-2; D unclear. CDR1 and CDR2 (germline): SGHTA, FQGTGA. This CDR3 contains 13 residues. The V and J ends lost 5 bases and 5 bases respectively, with 9 bases between them. In nucleotides, the CDR3 is TGTGCCAGCAGCCTCCAGGCGACCGGGGAGCTGTTTTTT. This gives the protein CASSLQATGELFF. The full variable domain, with the rest looked up from reference TRBV7-3 and TRBJ2-2, is GAGVSQTPSNKVTEKGKYVELRCDPISGHTALYWYRQSLGQGPEFLIYFQGTGAADDSGLPNDRFFAVRPEGSVSTLKIQRTERGDSAVYLCASSLQATGELFFGEGSRLTVL.

The V and J genes are TRBV7-8 and TRBJ2-1, with D maybe TRBD1 (6 bases). CDR1 is SGHVS, CDR2 FQNEAQ, per germline. The CDR3 extends over 13 amino acids. Trimming took 5 bases from V and 7 from J, leaving 12 bases between them. The CDR3 coding sequence is TGTGCCAGCAGCCTGGACAGACAAAATGAGCAGTTCTTC. Its translation is CASSLDRQNEQFF. Supplemented by reference TRBV7-8 and TRBJ2-1, the full variable domain reads GAGVSQSPRYKVAKRGQDVALRCDPISGHVSLFWYQQALGQGPEFLTYFQNEAQLDKSGLPSDRFFAERPEGSVSTLKIQRTQQEDSAVYLCASSLDRQNEQFFGPGTRLTVL.

The genes are TRBV19 and TRBJ2-1, with D possibly TRBD2 on 6 matching bases. V lost 3 bases and J lost 7, with 13 bases in between. This CDR3 is 14 amino acids long. CDR1 and CDR2 from the germline V gene are LNHDA and SQIVND (reference sequence). The CDR3 region is CASSMLRGTNEQFF. The CDR3 DNA reads as TGTGCCAGTAGTATGTTGCGGGGAACAAATGAGCAGTTCTTC. Using reference TRBV19 and TRBJ2-1 for the parts outside the CDR3, the full variable domain is DGGITQSPKYLFRKEGQNVTLSCEQNLNHDAMYWYRQDPGQGLRLIYYSQIVNDFQKGDIAEGYSVSREKKESFPLTVTSAQKNPTAFYLCASSMLRGTNEQFFGPGTRLTVL.

V is TRBV28 and J is TRBJ2-1, with 11 bases aligning to TRBD2. Looked up from germline, CDR1 is MDHEN and CDR2 is SYDVKM. The CDR3 extends over 15 amino acids. Unmatched junction bases numbered 8, after V lost 7 bases and J lost 6 bases. The DNA of the CDR3 is TGTGCCAGCACCGAGACTAGCGGGGCCCGCAATGAGCAGTTCTTC. It is translated as CASTETSGARNEQFF.

The count of this clone is one. The V call is TRBV27, the J call TRBJ2-4; possible D gene TRBD1, 5 bases. Germline V gene sequence: CDR1 MNHEY, CDR2 SMNVEV (reference sequence). Trimming removed 5 bases at V and 2 bases at J, with 10 bases between. This CDR3 region has 14 residues. CDR3 coding DNA: TGTGCCAGCAGTGCCAGGGTGACCAAAAACATTCAGTACTTC. Its translation: CASSARVTKNIQYF.

This clone was seen many times. The chain joins TRBV6-4 to TRBJ2-1; 8 positions agree with TRBD2. With V trimmed by 3 bases and J by 7 bases, 5 bases remained unmatched. Germline lookup yields CDR1 MRHNA and CDR2 SNTAGT. The length of the CDR3 is 14 residues. For the CDR3, the DNA is TGTGCCAGCAGTGATACTAGCGGCTTAAATGAGCAGTTCTTC. Protein: CASSDTSGLNEQFF.

The chain is built from TRBV12-5 and TRBJ2-3, with D possibly TRBD2 on 5 matching bases. This CDR3 region has 12 residues. Trimming stripped 4 bases from V and 5 bases from J, with 7 bases between. Germline CDR1 and CDR2: LGHNT and FRNRAP. The CDR3 loop is CASGSGLDTQYF. CDR3 bases: TGTGCTAGTGGTTCGGGATTAGATACGCAGTATTTT. The complete variable domain, with remaining parts taken from reference TRBV12-5 and TRBJ2-3, reads DARVTQTPRHKVTEMGQEVTMRCQPILGHNTVFWYRQTMMQGLELLAYFRNRAPLDDSGMPKDRFSAEMPDATLATLKIQPSEPRDSAVYFCASGSGLDTQYFGPGTRLTVL.

The chain employs TRBV5-5 and TRBJ2-7; 9 bases align to TRBD1. The CDR3 covers 18 residues. The V and J ends lost 0 bases and 6 bases, in that order; junction bases with no gene match: 16. The germline CDR1 and CDR2 sequences are SGHKS and YYEKEE (reference sequence). The chain's CDR3 is CASSLAGQGTFSVAEQYF. The CDR3, as DNA: TGTGCCAGCAGCTTGGCGGGACAGGGTACATTTTCAGTTGCCGAGCAGTACTTC.

This chain joins TRBV2 and TRBJ2-3, with 15 positions matching TRBD2. The V segment lost 2 bases and the J segment 4 bases; nucleotides outside the gene matches: 7. CDR1 is SNHLY, CDR2 FYNNEI, per germline. This CDR3 is built from 18 residues. CDR3 sequence reads: CASSEFGLAGGPPDTQYF. The CDR3 DNA reads TGTGCCAGCAGTGAATTCGGACTAGCGGGGGGGCCGCCAGATACGCAGTATTTT. Full variable domain (remainder filled in from reference TRBV2 and TRBJ2-3): EPEVTQTPSHQVTQMGQEVILRCVPISNHLYFYWYRQILGQKVEFLVSFYNNEISEKSEIFDDQFSVERPDGSNFTLKIRSTKLEDSAMYFCASSEFGLAGGPPDTQYFGPGTRLTVL.

This rearrangement joins TRBV19 to TRBJ2-3; 9 positions agree with TRBD2. The CDR3 is 15 residues long. J lost 3 bases, V lost 6 bases, and 7 bases had no gene match. The germline gives CDR1 LNHDA, CDR2 SQIVND (reference sequence). CDR3 in amino acids: CASRRAGGQTDTQYF. CDR3 sequence (DNA): TGTGCCAGTAGAAGGGCGGGGGGGCAAACAGATACGCAGTATTTT.

V and J are TRBV28 and TRBJ1-2, with D maybe TRBD1 (5 bases). Germline assignment: CDR1 MDHEN and CDR2 SYDVKM. V dropped 5 bases and J dropped 4 bases, with 11 bases sitting between them. CDR3 length: 13 amino acids. The CDR3 spells CASSPRQSYGYTF. The CDR3 DNA is TGTGCCAGCAGTCCCCGACAGTCCTATGGCTACACCTTC.